This T cell receptor (beta chain) stems from a study of T cells in Graves' hyperthyroidism and ophthalmopathy. In the study overall: Initial diagnosis, before any treatment, was when peripheral blood was collected. Broader study findings: Blood also carried most thyroid clonotypes expanded above 0.001.

RNA transcripts gave rise to amplified TCR beta CDR3 regions. The study used the HTBI primer set for a first-round RT-PCR of the TCR CDR3. TCRdb called the multiplex PCR reads again in MiXCR, with one record for every CDR3 protein. This table holds 250,000 to 350,000 distinct CDR3 sequences, around 16% found once. Worth noting for this clonotype: The antigen is not known.

Trimming shortened V by 5 bases and J by 5 bases, and 9 bases separated the two germline ends. This CDR3 is 11 amino acids long. Germline-derived CDR1 and CDR2 are DFQATT and SNEGSKA (reference sequence). Each diagnosis drew on symptoms, thyroxine, TRAb, thyroid ultrasound and orbital computed tomography findings. The chain employs TRBV20-1 and TRBJ1-1, with no clear D. The sequence derives from a man under 40 with Graves' hyperthyroidism. Sequences were obtained from blood. CDR3 region: CSAGRRTEAFF. The CDR3 DNA follows: TGCAGTGCTGGGAGGCGGACTGAAGCTTTCTTT.